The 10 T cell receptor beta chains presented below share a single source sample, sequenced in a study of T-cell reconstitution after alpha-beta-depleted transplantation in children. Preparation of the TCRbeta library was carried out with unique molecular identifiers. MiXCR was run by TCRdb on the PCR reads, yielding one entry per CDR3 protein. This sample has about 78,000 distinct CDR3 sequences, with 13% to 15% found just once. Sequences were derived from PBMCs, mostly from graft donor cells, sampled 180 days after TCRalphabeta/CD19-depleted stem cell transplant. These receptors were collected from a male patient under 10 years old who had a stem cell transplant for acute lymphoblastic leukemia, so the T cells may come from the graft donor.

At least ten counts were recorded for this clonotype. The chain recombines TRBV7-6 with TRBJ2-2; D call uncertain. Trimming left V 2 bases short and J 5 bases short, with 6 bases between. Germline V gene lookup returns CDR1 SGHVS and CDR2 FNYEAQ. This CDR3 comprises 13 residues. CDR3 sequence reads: CASSLMRTGELFF. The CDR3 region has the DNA TGTGCCAGCAGCTTAATGCGGACCGGGGAGCTGTTTTTT.

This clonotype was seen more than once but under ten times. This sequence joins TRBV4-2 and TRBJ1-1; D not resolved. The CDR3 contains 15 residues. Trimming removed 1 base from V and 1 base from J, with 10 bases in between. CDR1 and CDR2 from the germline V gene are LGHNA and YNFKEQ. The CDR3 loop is CASSQALSGNTEAFF. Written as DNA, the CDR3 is TGTGCCAGCAGCCAAGCATTGAGTGGGAACACTGAAGCTTTCTTT.

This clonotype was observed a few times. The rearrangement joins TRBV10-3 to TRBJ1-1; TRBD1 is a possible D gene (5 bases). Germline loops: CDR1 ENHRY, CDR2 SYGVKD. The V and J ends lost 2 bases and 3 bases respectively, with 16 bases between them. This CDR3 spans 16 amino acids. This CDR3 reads CAISEGQIKLDTEAFF. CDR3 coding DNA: TGTGCCATCAGTGAGGGACAAATTAAGTTGGACACTGAAGCTTTCTTT.

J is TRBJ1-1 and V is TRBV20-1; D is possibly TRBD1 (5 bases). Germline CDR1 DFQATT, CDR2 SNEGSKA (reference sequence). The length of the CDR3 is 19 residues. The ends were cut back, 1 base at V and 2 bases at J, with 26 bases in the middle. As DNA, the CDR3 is TGCAGTGCTAGAGCAAAATCACTCCTCAGGGAAAAACGAAACACTGAAGCTTTCTTT. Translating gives CSARAKSLLREKRNTEAFF.

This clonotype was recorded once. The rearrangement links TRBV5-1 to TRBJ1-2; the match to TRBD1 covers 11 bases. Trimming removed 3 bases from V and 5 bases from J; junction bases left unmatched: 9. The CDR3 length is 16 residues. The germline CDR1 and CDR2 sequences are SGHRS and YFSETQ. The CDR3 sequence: CASSSRSGQGAYGYTF. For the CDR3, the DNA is TGCGCCAGCAGCTCCCGATCTGGACAGGGGGCATATGGCTACACCTTC.

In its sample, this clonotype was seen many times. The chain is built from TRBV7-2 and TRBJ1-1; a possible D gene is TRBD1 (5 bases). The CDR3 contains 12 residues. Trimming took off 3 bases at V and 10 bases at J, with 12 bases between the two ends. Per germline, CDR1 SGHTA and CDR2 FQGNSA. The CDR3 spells CASSFQGTAAFF. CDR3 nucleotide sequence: TGTGCCAGCAGCTTCCAGGGCACGGCAGCTTTCTTT.

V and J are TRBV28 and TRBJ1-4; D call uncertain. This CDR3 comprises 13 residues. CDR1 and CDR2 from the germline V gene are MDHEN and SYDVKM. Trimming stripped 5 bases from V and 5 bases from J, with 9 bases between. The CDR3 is CASSPTGNEKLFF. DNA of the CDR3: TGTGCCAGCAGTCCGACGGGAAATGAAAAACTGTTTTTT.

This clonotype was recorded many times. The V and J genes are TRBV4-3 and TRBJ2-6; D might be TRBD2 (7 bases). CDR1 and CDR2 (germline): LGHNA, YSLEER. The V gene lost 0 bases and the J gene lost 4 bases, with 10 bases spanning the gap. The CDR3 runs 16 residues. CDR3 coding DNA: TGCGCCAGCAGCCAAGACGGGGGGCGGGGGGCCAACGTCCTGACTTTC. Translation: CASSQDGGRGANVLTF.

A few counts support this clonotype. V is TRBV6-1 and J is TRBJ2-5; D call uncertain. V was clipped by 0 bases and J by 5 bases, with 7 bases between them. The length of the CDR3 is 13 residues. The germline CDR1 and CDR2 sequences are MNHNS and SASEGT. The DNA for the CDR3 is TGTGCCAGCAGTGAAGCCCCCCGGGAGACCCAGTACTTC. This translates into CASSEAPRETQYF.

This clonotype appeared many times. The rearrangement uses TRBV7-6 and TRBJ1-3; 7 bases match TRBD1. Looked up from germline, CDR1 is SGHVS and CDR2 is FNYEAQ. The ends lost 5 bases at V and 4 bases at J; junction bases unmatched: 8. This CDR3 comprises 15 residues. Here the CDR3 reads CASSPRGTAGNTIYF. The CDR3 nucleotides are TGTGCCAGCAGCCCCCGAGGGACAGCAGGAAACACCATATATTTT.